This TCR beta chain was retrieved from a study of shared clonotypes between healthy human individuals. Trimming shortened V by 3 bases and J by 4 bases, and 14 bases separated the two germline ends. In germline, CDR1 is SGDLS, CDR2 YYNGEE. This CDR3 contains 16 residues. Terminally differentiated effector memory CD45RA+ cells were excluded by CCR7 positive selection of CD45RO-negative cells. Over several immunoSEQ plates, each subset's genomic DNA was distributed in even portions. Sequenced by immunoSEQ multiplex PCR; TCRdb stores in-frame clones only, minus some. Of 2 million to 2.5 million clones in the sample, more than 85% were seen once.

The genes are TRBV9 and TRBJ1-6; a possible D gene is TRBD1 (5 bases). Sequencing was carried out using naive CD8+ T cells from PBMCs. This sequence was found in a man between 18 and 29 years old in good health. Some clones in this sample may be carry-over from other donors' samples. In DNA form, the CDR3 reads TGTGCCAGCAGCGCCCAGGGAGATGTTTATAATTCACCCCTCCACTTT. It specifies CASSAQGDVYNSPLHF.